This T cell receptor beta chain emerged from a study of T-cell reconstitution after alpha-beta-depleted transplantation in children. V gave up 3 bases and J gave up 2 bases, with 16 bases separating them. There are 16 residues in the CDR3. This clonotype was detected a few times. A TCRbeta library incorporating unique molecular identifiers was prepared. MiXCR, applied by TCRdb to the PCR reads, yields one record per CDR3 protein. Of fewer than 400,000 distinct CDR3 sequences in the sample, roughly 21% were seen once. The source is a male patient between 5 and 17 years old who had a stem cell transplant for acute lymphoblastic leukemia, so the T cells may come from the graft donor. The sample was PBMCs, mostly from graft donor cells, taken 180 days after TCRalphabeta/CD19-depleted stem cell transplant. The chain employs TRBV12-3 or TRBV12-4 and TRBJ2-5; tentative D call: TRBD2 (5 bases). The CDR3 protein is CASSLEPPAEQETQYF. CDR3 sequence (DNA): TGTGCCAGCAGTTTGGAACCTCCAGCGGAGCAAGAGACCCAGTACTTC.